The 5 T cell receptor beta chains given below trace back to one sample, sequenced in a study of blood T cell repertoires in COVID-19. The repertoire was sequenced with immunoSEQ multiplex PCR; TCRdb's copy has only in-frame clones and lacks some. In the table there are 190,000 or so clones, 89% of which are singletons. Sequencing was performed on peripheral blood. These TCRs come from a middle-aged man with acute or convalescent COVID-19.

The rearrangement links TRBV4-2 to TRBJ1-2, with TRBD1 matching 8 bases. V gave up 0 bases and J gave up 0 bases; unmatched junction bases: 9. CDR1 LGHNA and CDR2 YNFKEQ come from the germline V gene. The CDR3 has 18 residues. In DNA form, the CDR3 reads TGTGCCAGCAGCCAAGATGGACAGGGCTCTCTTACTAACTATGGCTACACCTTC. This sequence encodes CASSQDGQGSLTNYGYTF.

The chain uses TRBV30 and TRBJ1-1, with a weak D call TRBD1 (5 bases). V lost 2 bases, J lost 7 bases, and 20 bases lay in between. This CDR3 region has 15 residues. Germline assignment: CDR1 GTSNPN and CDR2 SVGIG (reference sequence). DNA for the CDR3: TGTGCCTGGAGTCCCCCATTTGGGGGGAAAGGTGAAGCTTTCTTT. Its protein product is CAWSPPFGGKGEAFF.

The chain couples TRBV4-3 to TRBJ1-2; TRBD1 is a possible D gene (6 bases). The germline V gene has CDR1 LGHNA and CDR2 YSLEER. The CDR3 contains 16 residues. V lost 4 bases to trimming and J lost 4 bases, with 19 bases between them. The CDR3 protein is CASSRKQGTVPYGYTF. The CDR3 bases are TGCGCCAGCAGCCGAAAACAGGGTACGGTCCCCTATGGCTACACCTTC.

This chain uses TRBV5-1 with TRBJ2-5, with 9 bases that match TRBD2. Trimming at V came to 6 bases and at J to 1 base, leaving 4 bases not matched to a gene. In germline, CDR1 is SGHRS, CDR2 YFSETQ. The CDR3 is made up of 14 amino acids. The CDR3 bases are TGCGCCAGCAAAGGCGGGGGGGCCCAAGAGACCCAGTACTTC. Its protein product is CASKGGGAQETQYF.

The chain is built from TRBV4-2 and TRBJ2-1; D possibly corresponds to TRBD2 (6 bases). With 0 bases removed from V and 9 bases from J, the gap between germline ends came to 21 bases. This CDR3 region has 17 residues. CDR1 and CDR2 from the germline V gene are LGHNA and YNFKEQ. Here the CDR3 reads CASSQDGVASASIEQFF. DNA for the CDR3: TGTGCCAGCAGCCAAGACGGCGTGGCTAGCGCCTCAATTGAGCAGTTCTTC.